Shown below are 15 T cell receptor beta chains from a single sample sequenced in a study of T cell changes during pregnancy in multiple sclerosis. Sequencing used immunoSEQ multiplex PCR; TCRdb keeps in-frame clones, though not all of them. The data show about 73,000 clones, roughly 90% seen once. Here the sequenced sample was peripheral blood, taken after pregnancy. All receptors derive from a female donor in good health, enrolled as a control in a pregnancy study.

The gene calls are TRBV5-6 and TRBJ1-2; no clear D gene. Trimming shortened V by 4 bases and J by 4 bases, and 11 bases separated the two germline ends. Looked up from germline, CDR1 is SGHDT and CDR2 is YYEEEE. The CDR3 spans 13 residues. The CDR3 DNA is TGTGCCAGCAGCCCAGATGACTCCTATGGCTACACCTTC. As protein: CASSPDDSYGYTF.

The chain carries TRBV7-8 and TRBJ1-4; the D is unclear. Trimming removed 3 bases at V and 4 bases at J, with 9 bases between. The CDR3 sequence is 14 residues long. Germline V gene sequence: CDR1 SGHVS, CDR2 FQNEAQ. Here the CDR3 reads CASSFLELNEKLFF. The CDR3 coding sequence is TGTGCCAGCAGCTTCCTCGAACTTAATGAAAAACTGTTTTTT.

The V gene is TRBV7-2, the J gene TRBJ2-2; 8 positions agree with TRBD2. J lost 0 bases, V lost 4 bases, and 4 bases had no gene match. From germline, CDR1 is SGHTA and CDR2 FQGNSA. The CDR3 contains 16 residues. The CDR3 sequence is CASSSREGANTGELFF. The CDR3, as DNA: TGTGCCAGCAGCTCACGGGAGGGCGCGAACACCGGGGAGCTGTTTTTT.

This clone was observed a few times. Other DNA sequences in this sample translate to the same CDR3. The chain has TRBV7-8 and TRBJ2-7, with D tentatively TRBD1 (5 bases). The CDR3 length is 13 residues. Trimming took off 1 base at V and 1 base at J, with 5 bases between the two ends. Germline CDR1 and CDR2: SGHVS and FQNEAQ. The CDR3 sequence: CASSLDRSYEQYF. The CDR3 DNA reads TGTGCCAGCAGCTTAGACAGGTCCTACGAGCAGTACTTC.

The chain has TRBV10-3 and TRBJ1-3, with D tentatively TRBD1 (6 bases). The V gene lost 10 bases and the J gene lost 0 bases, with 16 bases spanning the gap. There are 15 residues in the CDR3. Germline CDR1 reads ENHRY; CDR2 reads SYGVKD. The CDR3 DNA reads TGTGCCACAGAGCAGGGGTTTGGCTCTGGAAACACCATATATTTT. Translation gives CATEQGFGSGNTIYF.

The chain is built from TRBV7-9 and TRBJ1-3; D is perhaps TRBD1 (5 bases). V lost 1 base and J 0 bases, leaving 10 bases between the germline ends. This CDR3 comprises 16 residues. Germline V lookup: CDR1 SEHNR, CDR2 FQNEAQ (reference sequence). CDR3 residues: CASSLEGLPSGNTIYF. The CDR3, as DNA: TGTGCCAGCAGCTTAGAGGGGCTACCCTCTGGAAACACCATATATTTT.

The chain employs TRBV10-3 and TRBJ2-1, with TRBD2 matching over 13 bases. The CDR3 is 17 residues long. Trimming took 3 bases from V and 2 from J; bases not matched to a gene: 4. CDR1 ENHRY and CDR2 SYGVKD come from the germline V gene. DNA of the CDR3: TGTGCCATCAGTGACCCGGGACTAGCGGGGCCCTACAATGAGCAGTTCTTC. Translated, it gives CAISDPGLAGPYNEQFF.

The chain joins TRBV30 to TRBJ2-5; no clear D. Germline V CDR1 and CDR2: GTSNPN, SVGIG (reference sequence). This CDR3 spans 12 amino acids. The V end was cut by 3 bases, the J end by 7 bases, with 12 bases between. DNA for the CDR3: TGTGCCTGGAGCCACACCACGGGGACCCAGTACTTC. Translating gives CAWSHTTGTQYF. The full variable domain, its missing parts supplied by reference TRBV30 and TRBJ2-5, is SQTIHQWPATLVQPVGSPLSLECTVEGTSNPNLYWYRQAAGRGLQLLFYSVGIGQISSEVPQNLSASRPQDRQFILSSKKLLLSDSGFYLCAWSHTTGTQYFGPGTRLLVL.

The CDR3 is CASSRGGQGTYGYTF. CDR3 coding DNA: TGTGCCAGCAGCCGAGGGGGACAGGGTACCTATGGCTACACCTTC. V is TRBV27 and J is TRBJ1-2; 9 bases are a match to TRBD1. CDR1 is MNHEY and CDR2 is SMNVEV in the germline V gene (reference sequence). The trim removed 6 bases at V and 4 bases at J, leaving 9 bases unmatched. This CDR3 contains 15 residues.

The chain carries TRBV10-3 and TRBJ1-2; weak D call: TRBD1 (6 bases). Trimming cost V 0 bases and J 8 bases, with 16 bases left between them. The CDR3 has 15 amino acids. Germline V lookup: CDR1 ENHRY, CDR2 SYGVKD. CDR3 in amino acids: CAISESAGEGQGYTF. Here the CDR3 DNA reads TGTGCCATCAGTGAGTCGGCAGGGGAGGGCCAGGGCTACACCTTC.

This clone was seen a single time. The chain joins TRBV19 to TRBJ1-2, with a possible D match to TRBD1 (5 bases). The CDR3 consists of 11 residues. Trimming stripped 9 bases from V and 4 bases from J, with 9 bases between. Germline CDR1 and CDR2: LNHDA and SQIVND (reference sequence). CDR3 sequence: CASSGFYGYTF. CDR3 sequence (DNA): TGTGCCAGCTCAGGGTTCTATGGCTACACCTTC.

The chain couples TRBV10-3 to TRBJ1-2; a possible D gene is TRBD1 (5 bases). There are 14 residues in the CDR3. Germline V CDR1 and CDR2: ENHRY, SYGVKD. Deletions cut 11 bases from V and 2 bases from J, with 18 bases between. The CDR3 spells CAFRSLGGNYGYTF. The CDR3, as DNA: TGTGCCTTTCGGTCCTTGGGGGGGAACTATGGCTACACCTTC.

The genes are TRBV30 and TRBJ1-1; no definite D call. Trimming left V 2 bases short and J 8 bases short, with 15 bases between. Germline V gives CDR1 GTSNPN, CDR2 SVGIG (reference sequence). The CDR3 has 13 residues. The CDR3 nucleotides are TGTGCCTGGAGTAAAGGCTATGCGGTCGAAGCTTTCTTT. Translating gives CAWSKGYAVEAFF.

This clone has just a few counts. V usage is TRBV14 and J usage is TRBJ1-2, with D possibly matching TRBD1 (5 bases). The CDR3 contains 15 residues. Per germline, CDR1 SGHDN and CDR2 FVKESK. V lost 0 bases and J 4 bases, leaving 12 bases between the germline ends. The CDR3 is CASSQDFGGVYGYTF. The DNA of the CDR3 is TGTGCCAGCAGCCAAGATTTTGGAGGGGTCTATGGCTACACCTTC.

In this sample, this clone turned up a few times. The chain joins TRBV29-1 to TRBJ2-3, with 14 bases matching TRBD2. The CDR3 contains 13 residues. Germline CDR1 is SQVTM and CDR2 is ANQGSEA. V shed 6 bases and J 8 bases; nucleotides not matched to a gene: 4. CDR3 DNA sequence: TGCAGCGTGACTAGCGGGGGGGAGGGTACGCAGTATTTT. It codes for CSVTSGGEGTQYF.